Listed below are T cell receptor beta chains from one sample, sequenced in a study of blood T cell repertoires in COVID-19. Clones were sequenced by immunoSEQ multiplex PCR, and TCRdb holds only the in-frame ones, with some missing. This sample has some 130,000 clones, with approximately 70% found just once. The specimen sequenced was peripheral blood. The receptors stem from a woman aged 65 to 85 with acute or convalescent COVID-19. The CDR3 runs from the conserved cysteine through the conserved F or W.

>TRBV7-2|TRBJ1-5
CASSLDRGSDQPQHF
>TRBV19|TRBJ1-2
CASSKGLQRRLDYGYTF
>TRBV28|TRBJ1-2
CASSSGQVDGYTF
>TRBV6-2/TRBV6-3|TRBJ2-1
CASSYGGRPGHEQFF
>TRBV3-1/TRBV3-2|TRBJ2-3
CASSQGPISTDTQYF
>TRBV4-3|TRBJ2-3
CASSQETSGGSTDTQYF
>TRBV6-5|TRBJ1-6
CASSSQANNSPLHF
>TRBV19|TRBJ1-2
CASSIRTGPYGYTF
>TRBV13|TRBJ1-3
CASNLRALSGNTIYF
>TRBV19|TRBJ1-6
CASQSRGQYNSPLHF
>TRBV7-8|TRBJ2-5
CASSLGFSARLGETQYF
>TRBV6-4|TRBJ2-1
CASSKAGGDAANEQFF
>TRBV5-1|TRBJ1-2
CASSLGDRGFGYTF
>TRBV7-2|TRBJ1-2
CASSFGGQGRRYTF
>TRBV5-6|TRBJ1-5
CASKPPDRGDRVSNQPQHF
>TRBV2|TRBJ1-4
CASSVDRGDREKLFF
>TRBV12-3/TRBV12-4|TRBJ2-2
CASSARLWWELFF
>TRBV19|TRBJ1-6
CASSSQGSKSPLHF
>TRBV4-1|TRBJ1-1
CASSQGQTGGNTEAFF
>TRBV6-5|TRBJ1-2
CASSPLGPYGYTF
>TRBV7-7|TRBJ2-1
CASSLGTSVYNEQFF
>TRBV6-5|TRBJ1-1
CASSTLQGEAFF
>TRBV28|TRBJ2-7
CASSPVISEGPASYEQYF
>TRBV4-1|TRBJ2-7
CASSDSYEQYF
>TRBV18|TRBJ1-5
CASSPQGAVGNQPQHF
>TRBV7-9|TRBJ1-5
CASSLSQGANQPQHF
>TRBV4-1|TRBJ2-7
CASSSEGSEQYF
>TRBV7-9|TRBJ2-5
CASSQTGHQETQYF
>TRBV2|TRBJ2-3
CASWPGLAAQYF
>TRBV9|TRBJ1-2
CASSVVGQLGGYTF
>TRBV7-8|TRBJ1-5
CASSLGTGGVGVRSNQPQHF
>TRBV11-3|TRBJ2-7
CASSLTSSYEQYF